The text below deals with one TCR beta chain. Its antigen is still unknown. The investigators split CD4+ cells into a CD45RA+ naive subset and a CD45RA-negative memory subset. The source of the sample is a study of shared clonotypes between healthy human individuals. Study-level findings and limits: Collection of samples was limited to blood; tissue repertoires likely differ.

Here immunoSEQ multiplex PCR was the method, and the copy in TCRdb shows in-frame clones only, minus some. The repertoire holds 2.3 million or so clones, with approximately 95% as singletons. Looked up from germline, CDR1 is SGHRS and CDR2 is YFSETQ. V shed 3 bases and J shed 7 bases, with 17 bases lying between them. The CDR3 covers 14 residues. The clonotype comes from a man younger than 35 in good health. Some clones in this sample may be carry-over from other donors' samples. This sequence joins TRBV5-1 and TRBJ2-7; D may match TRBD1 or TRBD2 (5 bases each). The sample consisted of naive CD4+ T cells from PBMCs. Subset given: CD45RA+ positively selected. For the CDR3, the DNA is TGCGCCAGCAGCTACCGGGACGGTGTTGAGGAGCAGTACTTC. This sequence encodes CASSYRDGVEEQYF.